The table lists the clone carrying this T cell receptor (beta chain) with a few counts. Its target is unknown. This sample is drawn from a study of cytomegalovirus exposure and HLA in healthy donors. The study's findings and limits: The CMV antigen specificity of a few CMV-associated chains was confirmed through in vitro analysis. In a later analysis, a missense DCLRE1C variant was linked to TCR beta V- and J-gene trimming. Most TCR sequences were seen very rarely across donors, but some public TCRs occurred in many. Presence/absence analyses took donor sequencing depth as roughly uniform.

Vbeta (60) and Jbeta (13) primers were used in the PCR. This table comes from immunoSEQ multiplex PCR, and its TCRdb copy is limited to in-frame clones, with some not included. In the table there are about 160,000 clones, around 77% of which are singletons. V dropped 9 bases and J dropped 7; count of bases not matched to a gene: 12. Germline loops: CDR1 MNHNS, CDR2 SASEGT. The CDR3 totals 14 residues. The sample was PBMCs. The sequence was obtained from a man aged 45 to 65 in good health and CMV-seropositive. The rearrangement uses TRBV6-1 and TRBJ2-5, with 9 nucleotides matching TRBD2. This chain's CDR3 is CASRPAGGPGTQYF. The CDR3 DNA reads TGTGCCAGTAGGCCTGCGGGGGGGCCGGGGACCCAGTACTTC.